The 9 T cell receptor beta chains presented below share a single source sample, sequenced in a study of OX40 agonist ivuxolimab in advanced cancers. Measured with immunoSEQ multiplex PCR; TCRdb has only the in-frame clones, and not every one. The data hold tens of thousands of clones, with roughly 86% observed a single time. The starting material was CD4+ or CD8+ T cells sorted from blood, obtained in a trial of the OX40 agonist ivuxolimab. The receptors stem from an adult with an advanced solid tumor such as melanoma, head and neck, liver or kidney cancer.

CDR3 residues: CASSQDKRADTQYF. CDR3 DNA: TGCGCCAGCAGCCAAGATAAGCGGGCAGATACGCAGTATTTT. The chain links TRBV4-1 to TRBJ2-3; the D gene is possibly TRBD2 (6 bases). The CDR3 extends over 14 amino acids. Germline V gene data show CDR1 as MGHRA and CDR2 as YSYEKL. V lost 0 bases and J lost 4, with 8 bases in between.

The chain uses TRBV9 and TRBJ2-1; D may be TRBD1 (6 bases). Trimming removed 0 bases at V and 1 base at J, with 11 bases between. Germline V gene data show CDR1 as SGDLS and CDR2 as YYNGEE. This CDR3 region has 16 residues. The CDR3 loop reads CASSVEGGQSYNEQFF. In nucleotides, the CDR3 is TGTGCCAGCAGCGTAGAAGGAGGACAGTCCTACAATGAGCAGTTCTTC. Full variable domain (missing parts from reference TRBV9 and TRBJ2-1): DSGVTQTPKHLITATGQRVTLRCSPRSGDLSVYWYQQSLDQGLQFLIQYYNGEERAKGNILERFSAQQFPDLHSELNLSSLELGDSALYFCASSVEGGQSYNEQFFGPGTRLTVL.

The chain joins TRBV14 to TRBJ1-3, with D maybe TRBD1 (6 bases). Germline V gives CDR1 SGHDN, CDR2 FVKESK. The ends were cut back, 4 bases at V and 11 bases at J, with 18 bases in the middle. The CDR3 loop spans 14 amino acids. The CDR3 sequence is CASSRTAWGAAIYF. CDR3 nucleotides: TGTGCCAGCAGCCGAACGGCGTGGGGGGCGGCCATATATTTT.

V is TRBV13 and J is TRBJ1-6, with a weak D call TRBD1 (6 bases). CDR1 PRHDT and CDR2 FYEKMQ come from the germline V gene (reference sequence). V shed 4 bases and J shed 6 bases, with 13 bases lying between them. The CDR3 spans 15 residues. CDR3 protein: CASSSQVGGNSPLHF. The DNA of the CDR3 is TGTGCCAGCAGCTCCCAGGTAGGGGGTAATTCACCCCTCCACTTT.

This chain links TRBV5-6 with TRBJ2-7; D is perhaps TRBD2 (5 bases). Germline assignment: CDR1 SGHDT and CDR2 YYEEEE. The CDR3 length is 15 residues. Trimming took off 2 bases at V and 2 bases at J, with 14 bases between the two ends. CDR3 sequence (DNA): TGTGCCAGCAGCTTTCGGCGGGTACCTACCTACGAGCAGTACTTC. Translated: CASSFRRVPTYEQYF.

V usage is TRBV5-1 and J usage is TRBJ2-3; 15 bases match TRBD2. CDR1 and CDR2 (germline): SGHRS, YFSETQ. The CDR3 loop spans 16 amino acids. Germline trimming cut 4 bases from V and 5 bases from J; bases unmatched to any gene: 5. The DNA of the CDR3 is TGCGCCAGCAGCCGAGGGACTAGCGGGGGGTTAGATACGCAGTATTTT. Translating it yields CASSRGTSGGLDTQYF.

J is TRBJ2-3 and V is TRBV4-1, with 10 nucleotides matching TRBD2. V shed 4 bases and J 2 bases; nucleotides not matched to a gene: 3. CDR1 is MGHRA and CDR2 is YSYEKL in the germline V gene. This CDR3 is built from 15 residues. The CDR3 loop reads CASSRTSGDTDTQYF. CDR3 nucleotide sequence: TGCGCCAGCAGCCGGACTAGCGGAGACACAGATACGCAGTATTTT.

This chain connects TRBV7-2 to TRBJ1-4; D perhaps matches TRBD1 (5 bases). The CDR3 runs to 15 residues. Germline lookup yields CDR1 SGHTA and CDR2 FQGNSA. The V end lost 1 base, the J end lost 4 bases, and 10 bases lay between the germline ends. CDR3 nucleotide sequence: TGTGCCAGCAGCTTAGGGCCAGGGTATAATGAAAAACTGTTTTTT. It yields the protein CASSLGPGYNEKLFF.

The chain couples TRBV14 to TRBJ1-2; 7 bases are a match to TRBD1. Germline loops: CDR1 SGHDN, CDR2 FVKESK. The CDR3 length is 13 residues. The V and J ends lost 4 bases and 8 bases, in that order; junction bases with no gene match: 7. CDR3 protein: CASSRGQLEGYTF. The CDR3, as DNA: TGTGCCAGCAGCCGGGGACAGTTGGAGGGCTACACCTTC. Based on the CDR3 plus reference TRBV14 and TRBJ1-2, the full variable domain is EAGVTQFPSHSVIEKGQTVTLRCDPISGHDNLYWYRRVMGKEIKFLLHFVKESKQDESGMPNNRFLAERTGGTYSTLKVQPAELEDSGVYFCASSRGQLEGYTFGSGTRLTVV.